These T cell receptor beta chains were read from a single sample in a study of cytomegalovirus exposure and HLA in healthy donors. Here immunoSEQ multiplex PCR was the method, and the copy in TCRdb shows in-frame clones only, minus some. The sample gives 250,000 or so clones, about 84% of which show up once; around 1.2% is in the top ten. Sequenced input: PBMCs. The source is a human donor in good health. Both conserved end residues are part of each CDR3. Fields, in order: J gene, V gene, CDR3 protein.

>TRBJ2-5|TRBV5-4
CASSLARQQETQYF
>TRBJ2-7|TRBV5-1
CASSLGIVAGYEQYF
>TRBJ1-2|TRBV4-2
CASSQRTLNYGYTF
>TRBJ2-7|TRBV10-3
CATRDRIDEQYF
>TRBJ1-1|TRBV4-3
CASSQARQLEAFF
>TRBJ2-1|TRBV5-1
CASSAGGQGNEQFF
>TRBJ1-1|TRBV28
CASSFLRTEAFF
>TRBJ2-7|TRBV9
CASSVGGGAGEQYF
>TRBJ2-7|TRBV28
CASSLIGTSGRAYEQYF
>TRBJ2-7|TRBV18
CASSPMGNYEQYF
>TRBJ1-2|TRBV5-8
CASSSSSYGYTF
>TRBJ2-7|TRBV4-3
CASSQGSSGGSGEQYF
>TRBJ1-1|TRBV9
CASSVADSPNRGTEAFF
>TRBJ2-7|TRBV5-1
CASSAEGAYEQYF
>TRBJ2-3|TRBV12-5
CASGKRNVAADTQYF
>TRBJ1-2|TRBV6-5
CASSLDRSNYGYTF
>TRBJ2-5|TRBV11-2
CASSPPDSSKTQYF
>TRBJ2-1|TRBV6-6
CASRPGQGDNEQFF
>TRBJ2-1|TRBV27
CASSPYPLNEQFF
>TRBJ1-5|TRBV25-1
CASKGGGEPQHF
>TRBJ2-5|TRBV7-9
CASSLFGTEVRETQYF
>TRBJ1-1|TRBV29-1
CSVVRNTEAFF
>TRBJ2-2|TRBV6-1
CASSELAGNTGELFF
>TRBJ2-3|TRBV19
CASSPTRGTQYF
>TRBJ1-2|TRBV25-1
CASSTPGTNYGYTF
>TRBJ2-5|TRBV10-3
CAISRDTLIGETQYF
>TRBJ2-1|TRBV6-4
CASSPGTSGINEQFF
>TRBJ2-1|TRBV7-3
CASSYGLAGEAPTNEQFF
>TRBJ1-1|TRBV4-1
CASSQMTGGMNTEAFF
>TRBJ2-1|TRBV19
CASSQYNEQFF
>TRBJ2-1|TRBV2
CASSEVWGGEQFF
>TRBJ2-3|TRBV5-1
CASSHITSGGTDTQYF
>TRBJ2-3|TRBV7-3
CASSPISGRTDTQYF